This T cell receptor (beta chain) came from a study of cytomegalovirus exposure and HLA in healthy donors. Study as a whole: The 130 or so validation repertoires, a later analysis reported, used the same platform as the approximately 700 first-cohort repertoires. Broader study findings: Subsequent analysis found a tendency for first-cohort TCR clusters to co-occur within the roughly 130 validation repertoires. Roughly 170 TCR beta chains were listed as cytomegalovirus-associated.

The CDR3 spans 16 residues. Germline V lookup: CDR1 SEHNR, CDR2 FQNEAQ (reference sequence). Trimming shortened V by 4 bases and J by 3 bases, and 15 bases separated the two germline ends. With respect to this clone: Its antigen is not identified.

Only in-frame clones appear in the TCRdb table, and some are missing; sequencing was by immunoSEQ multiplex PCR. This sample has tens of thousands of clones, with 96% found just once. Sequenced sample: PBMCs. This receptor was taken from a man between 18 and 29 years old in good health and CMV-seronegative. V gene TRBV7-9 combines with J gene TRBJ2-2; no reliable D call. The CDR3 DNA sequence: TGTGCCAGCAGCTCGATTAAAAGCGCATACACCGGGGAGCTGTTTTTT. Translated, it gives CASSSIKSAYTGELFF.